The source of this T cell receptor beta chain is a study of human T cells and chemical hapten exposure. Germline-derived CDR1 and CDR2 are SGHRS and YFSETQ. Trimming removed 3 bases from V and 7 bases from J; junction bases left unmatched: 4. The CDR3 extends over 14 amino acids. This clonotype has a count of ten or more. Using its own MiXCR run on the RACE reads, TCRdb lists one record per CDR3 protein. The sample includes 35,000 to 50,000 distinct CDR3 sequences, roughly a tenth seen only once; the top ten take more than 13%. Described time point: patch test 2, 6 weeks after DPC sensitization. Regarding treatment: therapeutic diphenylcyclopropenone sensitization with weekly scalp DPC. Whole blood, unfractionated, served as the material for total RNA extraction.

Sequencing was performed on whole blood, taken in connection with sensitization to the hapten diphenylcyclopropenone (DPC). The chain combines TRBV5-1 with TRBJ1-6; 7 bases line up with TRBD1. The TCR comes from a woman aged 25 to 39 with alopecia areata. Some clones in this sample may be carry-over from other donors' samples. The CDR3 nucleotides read TGCGCCAGCAGCTATTACAGGGGAAATTCACCCCTCCACTTT. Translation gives CASSYYRGNSPLHF.